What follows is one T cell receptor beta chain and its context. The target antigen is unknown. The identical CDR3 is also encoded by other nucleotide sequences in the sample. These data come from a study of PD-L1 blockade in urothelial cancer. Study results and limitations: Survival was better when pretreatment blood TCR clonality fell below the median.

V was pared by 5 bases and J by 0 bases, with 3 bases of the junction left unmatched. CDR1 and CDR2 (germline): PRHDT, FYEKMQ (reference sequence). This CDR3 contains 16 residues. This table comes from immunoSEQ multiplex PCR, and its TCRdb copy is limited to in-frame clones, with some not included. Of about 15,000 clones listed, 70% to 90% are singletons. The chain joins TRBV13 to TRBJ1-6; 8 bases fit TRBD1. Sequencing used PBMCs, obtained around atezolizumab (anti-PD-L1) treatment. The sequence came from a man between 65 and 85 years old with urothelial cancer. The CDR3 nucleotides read TGTGCCAGCAGCCGACAGGGGAGCTCCTATAATTCACCCCTCCACTTT. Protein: CASSRQGSSYNSPLHF.